What follows are 26 T cell receptor beta chains derived from one specimen sequenced in a study of T cells in Graves' hyperthyroidism and ophthalmopathy. Amplification of TCR beta CDR3 regions was performed using RNA transcripts as template. RT-PCR in the first round (using the HTBI primer set) targeted the TCR CDR3. A single record per CDR3 protein comes from TCRdb applying MiXCR to the multiplex PCR reads. This sample carries about 420,000 distinct CDR3 sequences, roughly an eighth of them seen once, and the ten largest clones take less than 6.5%. The sequencing sample was made of blood. The receptors originated from a woman younger than 35 with Graves' hyperthyroidism.

This chain uses TRBV6-1 with TRBJ2-2; 8 nucleotides line up with TRBD2. The CDR3 totals 14 residues. Trimming cost V 8 bases and J 6 bases; bases outside gene matches: 8. Per germline, CDR1 MNHNS and CDR2 SASEGT. The CDR3 here is CASYSGAPPGELFF. The CDR3 DNA is TGTGCCAGCTATAGCGGGGCCCCCCCCGGGGAGCTGTTTTTT.

J is TRBJ2-7 and V is TRBV6-1, with D possibly being TRBD1 (6 bases). V lost 5 bases and J 7 bases, leaving 15 bases between the germline ends. The CDR3 spans 13 residues. Germline assignment: CDR1 MNHNS and CDR2 SASEGT. CDR3 sequence: CASSRTGWGEQYF. The CDR3 DNA reads TGTGCCAGCAGTCGTACAGGGTGGGGGGAGCAGTACTTC.

The V gene is TRBV20-1, the J gene TRBJ1-6, with TRBD1 as a possible D gene (6 bases). Per germline, CDR1 DFQATT and CDR2 SNEGSKA (reference sequence). V was trimmed by 0 bases and J by 7 bases, leaving 13 bases between them. CDR3 length: 15 amino acids. CDR3 DNA sequence: TGCAGTGCTAGAGATGTCGGGACACGGAATTCACCCCTCCACTTT. Its translation is CSARDVGTRNSPLHF.

About this clonotype: A single base separates this from a much larger clone, so it may be a read error. V gene TRBV5-4 combines with J gene TRBJ2-7; TRBD2 aligns across 10 bases. Germline CDR1 SGHNT, CDR2 YYREEE (reference sequence). The CDR3 consists of 16 residues. CDR3 sequence reads: CASSRNSLAGEYEQHF. The CDR3 DNA follows: TGTGCCAGCAGCCGGAACTCTCTAGCGGGAGAATACGAGCAGCACTTC.

This clonotype was recorded at least ten times. CDR3 amino acids: CASSSKGQSTDTQYF. CDR3 nucleotides: TGTGCCAGCAGTTCGAAGGGGCAAAGCACAGATACGCAGTATTTT. This chain joins TRBV27 and TRBJ2-3; D perhaps matches TRBD1 (5 bases). With 4 bases removed from V and 0 bases from J, the gap between germline ends came to 11 bases. Germline V lookup: CDR1 MNHEY, CDR2 SMNVEV (reference sequence). The CDR3 is made up of 15 amino acids.

Many counts were recorded for this clonotype. The CDR3 region has the DNA TGCAGTGCTCCAAACAGGGTTTCTAGCACAGATACGCAGTATTTT. Amino acid sequence: CSAPNRVSSTDTQYF. The chain employs TRBV20-1 and TRBJ2-3, with a tentative D call TRBD1 (6 bases). Germline CDR1 is DFQATT and CDR2 is SNEGSKA (reference sequence). The V end was cut by 5 bases, the J end by 0 bases, with 15 bases between. CDR3 length: 15 amino acids.

This chain links TRBV27 with TRBJ2-2; D gene uncertain. Germline V CDR1 and CDR2: MNHEY, SMNVEV (reference sequence). V was shortened by 3 bases and J by 0 bases, with 8 bases between the two germline ends. The CDR3 contains 15 residues. Here the CDR3 DNA reads TGTGCCAGCAGTTTTCGGGCCTCGAACACCGGGGAGCTGTTTTTT. Translation: CASSFRASNTGELFF.

There are many counts of this clonotype. The genes are TRBV25-1 and TRBJ1-1; possible D gene TRBD1, 5 bases. This CDR3 spans 17 amino acids. From germline, CDR1 is MGHDK and CDR2 SYGVNS. Trimming took off 2 bases at V and 4 bases at J, with 20 bases between the two ends. The CDR3 nucleotides read TGTGCCAGCAGTGAAGTAAACGGGGCGCGAGGTGGCACTGAAGCTTTCTTT. This translates into CASSEVNGARGGTEAFF.

Many counts were recorded for this clonotype. V and J are TRBV6-5 and TRBJ2-5; TRBD1 matches at 7 bases. The CDR3 has 16 residues. V shed 2 bases and J 2 bases; nucleotides not matched to a gene: 8. Germline V lookup: CDR1 MNHEY, CDR2 SVGAGI. DNA of the CDR3: TGTGCCAGCAGTTACGCTGATGGGACAGCGCAAGAGACCCAGTACTTC. It yields the protein CASSYADGTAQETQYF.

This clonotype was detected many times. The chain is built from TRBV10-2 and TRBJ2-3; TRBD1 or TRBD2 may be the D gene (6 bases each). V lost 7 bases and J 3 bases, leaving 17 bases between the germline ends. Germline CDR1 is WSHSY and CDR2 is SAAADI. The CDR3 is 15 amino acids. CDR3 in amino acids: CASTFEGGVTDTQYF. The CDR3 DNA is TGCGCCAGCACCTTTGAGGGGGGAGTAACAGATACGCAGTATTTT.

In regard to this clonotype: A much larger clonotype is one base distant, so this may be a read error. The genes are TRBV3-1 and TRBJ1-3, with TRBD1 as a possible D gene (5 bases). CDR3 size: 13 residues. Germline lookup yields CDR1 LGHDT and CDR2 YNNKEL (reference sequence). The CDR3 region has the DNA TGTGCCAGCGGCCAGGGAAGGGGAAACACCATATATTTT. It yields the protein CASGQGRGNTIYF.

The CDR3 coding sequence is TGTGCCAGCAGTGAGCAAGGCGACTACACCTTC. Its translation: CASSEQGDYTF. The gene calls are TRBV2 and TRBJ1-2; D gene unclear. The V end lost 3 bases, the J end lost 10 bases, and 9 bases lay between the germline ends. This CDR3 comprises 11 residues. Germline CDR1 reads SNHLY; CDR2 reads FYNNEI.

This clonotype has a count of ten or more. V and J are TRBV28 and TRBJ1-6; D is ambiguous. Germline CDR1 reads MDHEN; CDR2 reads SYDVKM. Deletions cut 6 bases from V and 6 bases from J, with 15 bases between. CDR3 length: 15 amino acids. CDR3 region: CASSRIPMGNSPLHF. CDR3 coding DNA: TGTGCCAGCAGCCGCATACCCATGGGTAATTCACCCCTCCACTTT.

The genes are TRBV11-1 and TRBJ2-3; 12 nucleotides match TRBD2. Germline CDR1 reads SGHAT; CDR2 reads FQDESV (reference sequence). This CDR3 comprises 16 residues. J gave up 4 bases and V 2 bases, and 4 bases lay outside the gene matches. The CDR3 spells CASSLMTSGSSDTQYF. CDR3 nucleotides: TGTGCCAGCAGCTTAATGACTAGCGGGAGCTCAGATACGCAGTATTTT.

The chain carries TRBV30 and TRBJ1-1, with D unresolved. CDR1 is GTSNPN, CDR2 SVGIG, per germline (reference sequence). This CDR3 contains 14 residues. The V end lost 2 bases, the J end lost 3 bases, and 13 bases lay between the germline ends. The DNA of the CDR3 is TGTGCCTGGAGTCGCCTTGGAAGGTACACTGAAGCTTTCTTT. Its translation: CAWSRLGRYTEAFF.

This clonotype has ten or more counts. The chain recombines TRBV12-3 or TRBV12-4 with TRBJ2-7; 11 bases agree with TRBD1. This CDR3 spans 13 amino acids. The V segment lost 9 bases and the J segment 5 bases; nucleotides outside the gene matches: 6. The CDR3 protein is CARRTGGLNEQYF. The CDR3 DNA reads TGTGCCAGACGGACAGGGGGCCTAAACGAGCAGTACTTC.

This clonotype was seen only a few times. V and J are TRBV9 and TRBJ2-5; 8 positions match TRBD2. This CDR3 region has 15 residues. Trimming removed 4 bases from V and 5 bases from J; junction bases left unmatched: 10. In germline, CDR1 is SGDLS, CDR2 YYNGEE. The DNA of the CDR3 is TGTGCCAGCAGCCGGACTAGCCAAAAAGAGGAGACCCAGTACTTC. It translates to CASSRTSQKEETQYF.

This clonotype has ten or more counts. This sequence joins TRBV20-1 and TRBJ2-5; the D is unclear. With 6 bases removed from V and 4 bases from J, the gap between germline ends came to 15 bases. Germline V CDR1 and CDR2: DFQATT, SNEGSKA (reference sequence). The CDR3 sequence is 13 residues long. CDR3 DNA sequence: TGCAGTGCGCGCCGGGCCTTGGGAGAGACCCAGTACTTC. Its protein is CSARRALGETQYF.

This clonotype was found many times. The chain is built from TRBV24-1 and TRBJ2-5; D remains ambiguous. Per germline, CDR1 KGHDR and CDR2 SFDVKD. The CDR3 is 13 residues long. Trimming removed 10 bases from V and 5 bases from J, with 16 bases in between. The CDR3 coding sequence is TGTGCCACGATTGACGACCTAATGGAGACCCAGTACTTC. This encodes CATIDDLMETQYF.

This clonotype was picked up many times. This rearrangement joins TRBV20-1 to TRBJ2-7, with D tentatively TRBD1 (5 bases). Trimming took 1 base from V and 2 from J, leaving 12 bases between them. The CDR3 length is 14 residues. CDR1 is DFQATT, CDR2 SNEGSKA, per germline (reference sequence). The CDR3 DNA reads as TGCAGTGCTAGAGGTTCAGGGTCTACCTACGAGCAGTACTTC. Translated, it gives CSARGSGSTYEQYF.

The chain joins TRBV20-1 to TRBJ2-7, with 14 bases fitting TRBD2. The junction had 7 bases not matched to a gene; V was cut back by 3 bases and J by 6 bases. This CDR3 is 15 amino acids long. Germline V CDR1 and CDR2: DFQATT, SNEGSKA (reference sequence). The CDR3 loop reads CSARRGTSGSSEQYF. The CDR3 DNA reads TGCAGTGCTAGGAGAGGGACTAGCGGGAGTAGCGAGCAGTACTTC.

This clonotype was seen more than once but under ten times. The CDR3 reads CASSQGTGGWSEAFF. The CDR3 nucleotides read TGCGCCAGCAGCCAAGGGACAGGGGGATGGTCTGAAGCTTTCTTT. The chain joins TRBV4-3 to TRBJ1-1, with 10 bases identical to TRBD1. The junction had 5 bases not matched to a gene; V was cut back by 1 base and J by 6 bases. Germline values: CDR1 LGHNA, CDR2 YSLEER. The CDR3 sequence is 15 residues long.

V and J are TRBV24-1 and TRBJ2-2; 8 bases fit TRBD1. Trimming at V came to 2 bases and at J to 1 base, leaving 5 bases not matched to a gene. This CDR3 is 17 amino acids long. Germline V gene sequence: CDR1 KGHDR, CDR2 SFDVKD. The CDR3 reads CATSDSAGGENTGELFF. CDR3 DNA: TGTGCCACCAGTGATTCAGCAGGGGGCGAGAACACCGGGGAGCTGTTTTTT.

The chain links TRBV27 to TRBJ2-1, with 12 bases identical to TRBD2. V lost 3 bases, J lost 5 bases, and 2 bases stayed unmatched. Germline V gene lookup returns CDR1 MNHEY and CDR2 SMNVEV (reference sequence). The length of the CDR3 is 15 residues. The CDR3 sequence: CASSLRLAGDNEQFF. In DNA form, the CDR3 reads TGTGCCAGCAGTTTGCGACTAGCGGGGGACAATGAGCAGTTCTTC.

In this sample, this clonotype turned up once. The genes are TRBV20-1 and TRBJ2-3; 10 bases match TRBD2. The CDR3 length is 17 residues. CDR1 DFQATT and CDR2 SNEGSKA come from the germline V gene (reference sequence). The ends lost 0 bases at V and 3 bases at J; junction bases unmatched: 9. The CDR3 protein is CSARDSSGRTLTDTQYF. The DNA of the CDR3 is TGCAGTGCTAGAGATTCTAGCGGGAGAACTCTGACAGATACGCAGTATTTT.

This clonotype was recorded many times. This chain uses TRBV18 with TRBJ2-4, with D perhaps being TRBD1 or TRBD2 (5 bases each). Germline V gene lookup returns CDR1 KGHSH and CDR2 LQKENI. CDR3 size: 16 residues. V was trimmed by 4 bases and J by 2 bases, leaving 15 bases between them. The CDR3 sequence is CASSRAGTLTKNIQYF. The CDR3 coding sequence is TGTGCCAGCTCACGAGCCGGGACGTTAACCAAAAACATTCAGTACTTC. The full variable domain, rest sourced from reference TRBV18 and TRBJ2-4, is NAGVMQNPRHLVRRRGQEARLRCSPMKGHSHVYWYRQLPEEGLKFMVYLQKENIIDESGMPKERFSAEFPKEGPSILRIQQVVRGDSAAYFCASSRAGTLTKNIQYFGAGTRLSVL.